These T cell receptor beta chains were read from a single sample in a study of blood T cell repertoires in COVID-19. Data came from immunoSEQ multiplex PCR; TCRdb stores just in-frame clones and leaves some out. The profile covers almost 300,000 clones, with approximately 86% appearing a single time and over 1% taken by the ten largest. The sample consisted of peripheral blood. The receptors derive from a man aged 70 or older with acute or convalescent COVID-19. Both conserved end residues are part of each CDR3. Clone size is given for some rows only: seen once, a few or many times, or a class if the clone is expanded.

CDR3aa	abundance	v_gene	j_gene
CASSPRGGAGETQYF	NA	TRBV3-1/TRBV3-2	TRBJ2-5
CASSPRLGGGRKQFF	NA	TRBV19	TRBJ2-1
CAIEDRPNEKLFF	NA	TRBV28	TRBJ1-4
CASSIQDSRGTIYF	NA	TRBV7-9	TRBJ1-3
CASSWDSDLDYGYTF	NA	TRBV4-2	TRBJ1-2
CASSSSGGVRDTEAFF	NA	TRBV7-2	TRBJ1-1
CASSQEIARGGYEQYF	NA	TRBV4-3	TRBJ2-7
CASSQIRPNGGRVAFF	few	TRBV4-1	TRBJ1-1
CASSYLLAGGYNEQFF	NA	TRBV6-2/TRBV6-3	TRBJ2-1
CASTPGGASYNEQFF	NA	TRBV19	TRBJ2-1
CASSPPTRGGETQYF	NA	TRBV18	TRBJ2-5
CASSSPRTSGGRETQYF	NA	TRBV28	TRBJ2-5
CASRKAGSPYNEQFF	NA	TRBV6-5	TRBJ2-1
CATTDQRETQYF	NA	TRBV23-1	TRBJ2-5
CATSGGEGTDTQYF	NA	TRBV24-1	TRBJ2-3
CASSRRGAQGDTQYF	NA	TRBV19	TRBJ2-3
CASSWGQGLGAFF	many	TRBV19	TRBJ1-1
CASSSGTGAGELFF	NA	TRBV11-2	TRBJ2-2
CASSVEGGDYQETQYF	NA	TRBV9	TRBJ2-5
CASRGLAGVKQYF	NA	TRBV7-2	TRBJ2-7
CACTQGAGEQFF	NA	TRBV30	TRBJ2-1
CASSQEVGTGSGEQYF	NA	TRBV4-3	TRBJ2-7
CASSLGGLAPSGANVLTF	NA	TRBV5-4	TRBJ2-6
CARTRFREVVETQYF	NA	TRBV21-1	TRBJ2-5
CASSLGRAARGETQYF	NA	TRBV5-1	TRBJ2-5
CATAPARQRGTSYNEQFF	NA	TRBV10-3	TRBJ2-1
CASSLRGGPQHF	NA	TRBV5-8	TRBJ1-5
CASSALDGQTYEQYF	NA	TRBV5-1	TRBJ2-7
CASSLSRGAKNIQYF	NA	TRBV27	TRBJ2-4
CASSQGRGRVGQYF	NA	TRBV3-1/TRBV3-2	TRBJ2-7
CASRISSGTHGNTIYF	NA	TRBV28	TRBJ1-3
CASSVGQGSGNTIYF	NA	TRBV9	TRBJ1-3
CASGREGRLDF	NA	TRBV6-5	TRBJ2-7
CASSVGSGGPDTQYF	once	TRBV9	TRBJ2-3
CASTMVRGLAEQYF	once	TRBV28	TRBJ2-7
CSAKPNSYNEQFF	NA	TRBV29-1	TRBJ2-1
CASSQGLAGEKETQYF	NA	TRBV23-1	TRBJ2-5
CASRLLGAHEQYF	once	TRBV6-5	TRBJ2-7
CASSLEVSRQIYEQYF	NA	TRBV5-6	TRBJ2-7
CASSEGLAGSGEQYF	NA	TRBV10-1	TRBJ2-7
CASSFAGISPLHF	NA	TRBV19	TRBJ1-6
CASSVAGSGMSSTQYF	NA	TRBV9	TRBJ2-5
CASSPGTGAPGANVLTF	NA	TRBV2	TRBJ2-6
CASSPRRPGGISGNTIYF	few	TRBV7-2	TRBJ1-3
CASSQDGQGFRAQPQHF	few	TRBV4-2	TRBJ1-5